The 9 T cell receptor beta chains given below trace back to one sample, sequenced in a study of blood T cell repertoires in COVID-19. Data came from immunoSEQ multiplex PCR; TCRdb stores just in-frame clones and leaves some out. The repertoire holds over 95,000 clones, with roughly 76% as singletons. Material: peripheral blood. The source of these receptors is a human donor in a cohort sampled during active COVID-19.

The V call is TRBV28, the J call TRBJ1-4; 7 nucleotides agree with TRBD1. CDR3 length equals 15 residues. CDR1 MDHEN and CDR2 SYDVKM come from the germline V gene. V lost 5 bases and J lost 7; bases outside the gene matches: 10. CDR3 sequence: CASSRLDRVSEKLFF. CDR3 coding DNA: TGTGCCAGCAGTCGACTCGACAGGGTCTCTGAAAAACTGTTTTTT.

CDR3 in amino acids: CASSQEGTTAFF. In DNA form, the CDR3 reads TGTGCCAGCAGCCAAGAGGGGACAACAGCTTTCTTT. The chain combines TRBV3-1 (or the pseudogene TRBV3-2) with TRBJ1-1, with D tentatively TRBD1 (6 bases). CDR3 length: 12 amino acids. Germline CDR1 and CDR2: LGHDT and YNNKEL (reference sequence). Between the trimmed V and J ends, which lost 0 bases and 10 bases, there was a span of 9 bases.

J is TRBJ2-2 and V is TRBV30; TRBD2 is a possible D gene (6 bases). CDR3 length: 15 residues. V was trimmed by 1 base and J by 0 bases, leaving 9 bases between them. Germline V gene sequence: CDR1 GTSNPN, CDR2 SVGIG (reference sequence). For the CDR3, the DNA is TGTGCCTGGAGTGCGGGACTGTCGAACACCGGGGAGCTGTTTTTT. Translation: CAWSAGLSNTGELFF.

This clone was picked up a small number of times. CDR3 nucleotides: TGCAGCGGATCTCGACAGGGCCTGGAGTACTTC. It is translated as CSGSRQGLEYF. The chain recombines TRBV29-1 with TRBJ2-7, with TRBD1 matching 7 bases. The germline V gene has CDR1 SQVTM and CDR2 ANQGSEA. The V segment lost 7 bases and the J segment 11 bases; nucleotides outside the gene matches: 11. The CDR3 runs to 11 residues.

In regard to this clone: Other DNA sequences in the same sample also yield this CDR3. The CDR3 DNA reads TGTGCCAGCAGCTCGACAGGTGCCACTGAAGCTTTCTTT. It translates to CASSSTGATEAFF. The genes are TRBV7-2 and TRBJ1-1; possibly TRBD1 for D (6 bases). CDR3 length equals 13 residues. V shed 4 bases and J shed 4 bases, with 10 bases lying between them. Germline CDR1 and CDR2: SGHTA and FQGNSA.

V is TRBV24-1 and J is TRBJ1-2; 8 bases map to TRBD1. The V gene end was trimmed by 3 bases and the J gene end by 4 bases; junction bases not matched to a gene: 18. Germline V gene lookup returns CDR1 KGHDR and CDR2 SFDVKD. The length of the CDR3 is 19 residues. The CDR3 here is CATSDGAGTGDSAIYGYTF. DNA for the CDR3: TGTGCCACCAGTGATGGCGCCGGGACAGGAGATTCGGCGATCTATGGCTACACCTTC.

This chain joins TRBV7-8 and TRBJ2-7, with D possibly being TRBD2 (5 bases). Per the germline V gene, CDR1 is SGHVS and CDR2 is FQNEAQ. This CDR3 has 13 residues. V lost 4 bases, J lost 4 bases, and 11 bases lay in between. The CDR3 spells CASSYGVWYEQYF. DNA of the CDR3: TGTGCCAGCAGCTACGGGGTTTGGTACGAGCAGTACTTC. Variable domain in full (rest from reference TRBV7-8 and TRBJ2-7): GAGVSQSPRYKVAKRGQDVALRCDPISGHVSLFWYQQALGQGPEFLTYFQNEAQLDKSGLPSDRFFAERPEGSVSTLKIQRTQQEDSAVYLCASSYGVWYEQYFGPGTRLTVT.

The chain is built from TRBV30 and TRBJ2-2, with 8 bases matching TRBD1. The CDR3 spans 15 residues. V lost 5 bases, J lost 2 bases, and 7 bases stayed unmatched. Germline CDR1 and CDR2: GTSNPN and SVGIG (reference sequence). CDR3 nucleotide sequence: TGTGCCTGGGATGGGACAGGAGAAAACACCGGGGAGCTGTTTTTT. Translation gives CAWDGTGENTGELFF.

This chain connects TRBV6-1 to TRBJ1-6, with D unclear. This CDR3 region has 16 residues. Looked up from germline, CDR1 is MNHNS and CDR2 is SASEGT. V dropped 3 bases and J dropped 0 bases, with 9 bases sitting between them. The CDR3 here is CASSDYGSSYNSPLHF. Written as DNA, the CDR3 is TGTGCCAGCAGTGATTATGGGAGCTCCTATAATTCACCCCTCCACTTT.